This T cell receptor beta chain is from a study of blood T cell repertoires in COVID-19. Looking at the study overall: The samples span acute and convalescent COVID-19 from the United States, Italy and Spain. T cells, B-cell-depleted T cells, or PBMCs supplied cDNA or gDNA.

The CDR3 has 13 residues. The V and J ends lost 0 bases and 7 bases respectively, with 10 bases between them. Germline V gene sequence: CDR1 SGHRS, CDR2 YFSETQ. As processed by the authors: Researchers report that nucleated cell counts were estimated from reference gene primer amplification. Produced via immunoSEQ multiplex PCR; TCRdb's table is partial and in-frame only. The V and J calls and clone size are taken from that table; D and trimming were inferred from the DNA. The sample yields about 68,000 clones, roughly 84% seen once. The material sequenced was peripheral blood. V usage is TRBV5-1 and J usage is TRBJ1-2; D gene uncertain. This receptor was identified in a man aged 50 or older with active COVID-19. DNA of the CDR3: TGCGCCAGCAGCTTGGGCGGATCGGGTGGCTACACCTTC. This translates into CASSLGGSGGYTF.